This T cell receptor beta chain originates from a study of blood T cell repertoires in COVID-19. The CDR3 runs to 14 residues. Looked up from germline, CDR1 is SGHTA and CDR2 is FQGTGA. Losses at the gene ends were 5 bases for V and 2 bases for J; bases not matched to a gene: 2. The repertoire was sequenced with immunoSEQ multiplex PCR; TCRdb's copy has only in-frame clones and lacks some. The sample yields some 230,000 clones, about 80% seen once. The TCR originated in a woman in her sixties with acute or convalescent COVID-19. This chain connects TRBV7-3 to TRBJ2-2, with 7 bases lining up with TRBD1. The sample taken for sequencing was peripheral blood. This CDR3 is CASSRQGNTGELFF. In DNA, the CDR3 is TGTGCCAGCAGCCGACAGGGAAACACCGGGGAGCTGTTTTTT.